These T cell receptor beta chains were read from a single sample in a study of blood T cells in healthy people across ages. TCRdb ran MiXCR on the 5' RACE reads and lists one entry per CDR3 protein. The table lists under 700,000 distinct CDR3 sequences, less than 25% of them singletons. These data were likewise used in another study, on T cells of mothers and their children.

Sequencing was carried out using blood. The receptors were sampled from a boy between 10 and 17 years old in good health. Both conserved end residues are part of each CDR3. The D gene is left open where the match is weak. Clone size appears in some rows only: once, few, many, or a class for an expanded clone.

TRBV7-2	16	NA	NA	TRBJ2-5	TGTGCCAGCAGCTTACTAGGGTTAGAGGGCCAAGAGACCCAGTACTTC	CASSLLGLEGQETQYF
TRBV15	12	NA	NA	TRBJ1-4	TGTGCCACCAGCAGGGGGGCGGGAAAACTGTTTTTT	CATSRGAGKLFF
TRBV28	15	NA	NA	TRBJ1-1	TGTGCCAGCAGTTCCCAACAGTCGGTGGACACTGAAGCTTTCTTT	CASSSQQSVDTEAFF
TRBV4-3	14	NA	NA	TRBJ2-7	TGCGCCAGCAGCCCGACGGAGAGGTTCTACGAGCAGTACTTC	CASSPTERFYEQYF
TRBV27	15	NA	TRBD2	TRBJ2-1	TGTGCCAGCAGAGGTACTAGCGGGGGTTACAATGAGCAGTTCTTC	CASRGTSGGYNEQFF
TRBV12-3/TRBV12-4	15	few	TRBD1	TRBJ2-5	TGTGCCAGCAGCGGGACAGGGGGCGGGGGAGAGACCCAGTACTTC	CASSGTGGGGETQYF
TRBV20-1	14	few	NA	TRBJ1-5	TGCAGTGCTAGATCGCAGGGGCTGGATCAGCCCCAGCATTTT	CSARSQGLDQPQHF
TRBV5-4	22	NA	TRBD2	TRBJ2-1	TGTGCCAGCAGCTTGGCTCCTCCTGGGACTAGCGGGAGGGGACGGGTTTACAATGAGCAGTTCTTC	CASSLAPPGTSGRGRVYNEQFF
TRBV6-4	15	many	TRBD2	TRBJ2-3	TGTGCCAGCAGTGACTCGGCTAGCGGGAGGGATACGCAGTATTTT	CASSDSASGRDTQYF
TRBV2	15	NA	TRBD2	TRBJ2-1	TGTGCCAGCAGTGTATCGACGGGAGGGCTAAATGAGCAGTTCTTC	CASSVSTGGLNEQFF
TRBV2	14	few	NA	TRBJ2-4	TGTGCCAGCAACGGGGGGCTAGCCAAAAACATTCAGTACTTC	CASNGGLAKNIQYF
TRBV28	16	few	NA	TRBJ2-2	TGTGCCAGCAGTTCTCCCGGGACCCCAAGTACAGGGGAGCTGTTTTTT	CASSSPGTPSTGELFF
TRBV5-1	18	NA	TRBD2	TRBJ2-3	TGCGCCAGCAGCCCTGCTAGCGGGGGCTCAATAGGGACAGATACGCAGTATTTT	CASSPASGGSIGTDTQYF
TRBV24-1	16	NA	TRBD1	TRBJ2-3	TGTGCCACCGCCAGGAGAAGAACAGGGGGCACAGATACGCAGTATTTT	CATARRRTGGTDTQYF
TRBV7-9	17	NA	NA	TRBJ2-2	TGTGCCAGCAGCTTAGGAGTGTCGGCAGCAAACACCGGGGAGCTGTTTTTT	CASSLGVSAANTGELFF
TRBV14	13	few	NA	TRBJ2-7	TGTGCCAGCAGCCAAGTTGGAACCTACGAGCAGTACTTC	CASSQVGTYEQYF
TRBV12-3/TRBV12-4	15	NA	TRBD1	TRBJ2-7	TGTGCCAGCAGTTTGTCAGGGGGCTCCACCTACGAGCAGTACTTC	CASSLSGGSTYEQYF
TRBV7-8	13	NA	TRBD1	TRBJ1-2	TGTGCCAGCAGCGTCCCAGGGGGGGTCGGCTACACCTTC	CASSVPGGVGYTF
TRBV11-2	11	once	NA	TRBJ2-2	TGTGCCAGCAGCTTGGACTCACGGCTGTTTTTT	CASSLDSRLFF
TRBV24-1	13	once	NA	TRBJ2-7	TGTGCCACCAGTCCTGCGGACTCCTACGAGCAGTACTTC	CATSPADSYEQYF
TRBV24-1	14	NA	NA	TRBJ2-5	TGTGCCACCAGTGACCTCGGGACCAAAGAGACCCAGTACTTC	CATSDLGTKETQYF
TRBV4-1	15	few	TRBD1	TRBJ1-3	TGCGCCAGCAGCCCGGGACAGGGATTTGGAAACACCATATATTTT	CASSPGQGFGNTIYF